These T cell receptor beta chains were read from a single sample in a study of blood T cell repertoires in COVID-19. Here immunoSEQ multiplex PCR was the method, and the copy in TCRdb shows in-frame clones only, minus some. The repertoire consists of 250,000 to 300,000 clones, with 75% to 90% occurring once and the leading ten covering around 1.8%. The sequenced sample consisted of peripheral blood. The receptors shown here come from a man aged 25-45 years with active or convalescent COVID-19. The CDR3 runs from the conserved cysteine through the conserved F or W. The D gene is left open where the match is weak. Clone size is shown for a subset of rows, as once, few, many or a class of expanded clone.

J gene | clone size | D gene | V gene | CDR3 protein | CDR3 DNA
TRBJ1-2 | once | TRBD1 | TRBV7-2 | CASSSQGGNYGYTF | TGTGCCAGCAGCTCCCAGGGGGGCAACTATGGCTACACCTTC
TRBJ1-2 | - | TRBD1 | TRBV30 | CAWSGTAYGYTF | TGTGCCTGGAGCGGGACAGCCTATGGCTACACCTTC
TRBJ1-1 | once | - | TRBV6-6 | CASSYDRGTEAFF | TGTGCCAGCAGTTACGACCGCGGCACTGAAGCTTTCTTT
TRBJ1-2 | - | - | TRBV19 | CASSSPQVYGYTF | TGTGCCAGTAGTAGCCCCCAGGTCTATGGCTACACCTTC
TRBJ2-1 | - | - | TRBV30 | CAWSGGLPANEQFF | TGTGCCTGGAGTGGAGGCCTCCCGGCCAATGAGCAGTTCTTC
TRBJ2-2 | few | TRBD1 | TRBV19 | CASTPGGTGATGELFF | TGTGCCAGTACCCCCGGGGGGACAGGGGCCACCGGGGAGCTGTTTTTT
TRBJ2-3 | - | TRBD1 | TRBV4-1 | CASRTGDVFEGTDTQYF | TGCGCCAGCAGAACAGGGGACGTTTTTGAGGGAACAGATACGCAGTATTTT
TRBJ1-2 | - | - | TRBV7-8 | CASSLSLWGVSYGYTF | TGTGCCAGCAGCTTATCGCTTTGGGGCGTATCCTATGGCTACACCTTC
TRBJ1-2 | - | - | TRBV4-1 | CASSQEELDYGYTF | TGCGCCAGCAGCCAAGAAGAGCTGGACTATGGCTACACCTTC
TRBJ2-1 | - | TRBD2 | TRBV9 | CASSLGLVTYNEQFF | TGTGCCAGCAGCCTTGGACTAGTTACCTACAATGAGCAGTTCTTC
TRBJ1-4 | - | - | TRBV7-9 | CASSLGLGTQGEELFF | TGTGCCAGCAGCCTGGGGCTCGGGACACAGGGCGAGGAACTGTTTTTT
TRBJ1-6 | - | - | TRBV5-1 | CASSFSAGHSPLHF | TGCGCCAGCAGCTTCAGTGCGGGGCATTCACCCCTCCACTTT
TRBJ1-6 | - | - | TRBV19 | CASRPNLGARSPLHF | TGTGCCAGTAGGCCCAATTTGGGGGCGAGATCACCCCTCCACTTT
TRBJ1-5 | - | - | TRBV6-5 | CASRLGGVSNQPQHF | TGTGCCAGCAGACTAGGAGGAGTCAGCAATCAGCCCCAGCATTTT
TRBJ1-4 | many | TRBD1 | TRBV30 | CAWSATGGHEKLFF | TGTGCCTGGAGTGCAACAGGGGGCCACGAAAAACTGTTTTTT
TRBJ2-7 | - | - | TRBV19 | CASISPGTYEQYF | TGTGCCAGTATCTCCCCTGGGACTTACGAGCAGTACTTC
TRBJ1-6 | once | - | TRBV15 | CATSRVRWGGATYNSPLHF | TGTGCCACCAGCAGAGTGCGTTGGGGGGGCGCGACCTATAATTCACCCCTCCACTTT
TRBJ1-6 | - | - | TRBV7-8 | CASSLGGSPLHF | TGTGCCAGCAGCTTAGGAGGATCACCCCTCCACTTT
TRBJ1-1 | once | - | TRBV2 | CAGVVRRTEAFF | TGTGCCGGAGTCGTGAGAAGGACTGAAGCTTTCTTT
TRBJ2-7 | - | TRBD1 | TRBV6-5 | CASSRGQVFSYEQYF | TGTGCCAGCAGTCGCGGACAGGTTTTCTCCTACGAGCAGTACTTC
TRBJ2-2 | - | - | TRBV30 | CAWSVAGKSMVFF | TGTGCCTGGAGTGTAGCAGGGAAGAGTATGGTGTTTTTT
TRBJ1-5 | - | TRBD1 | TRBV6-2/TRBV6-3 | CASSLTGGRGNQPQHF | TGTGCCAGCAGCCTAACAGGGGGCCGAGGCAATCAGCCCCAGCATTTT
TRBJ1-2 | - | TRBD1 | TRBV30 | CAWRLGQGGDGYTF | TGTGCCTGGAGGTTGGGACAGGGCGGCGATGGCTACACCTTC
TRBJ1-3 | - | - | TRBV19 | CASSPVNRGSRNTIYF | TGTGCCAGTAGTCCAGTGAATAGGGGTTCGCGAAACACCATATATTTT
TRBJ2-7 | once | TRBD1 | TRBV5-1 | CASSPEGRGRYEQYF | TGCGCCAGCAGCCCCGAGGGTAGGGGGCGGTACGAGCAGTACTTC
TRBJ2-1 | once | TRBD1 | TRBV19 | CASSKTGIGYEQFF | TGTGCCAGTAGTAAGACAGGGATCGGGTATGAGCAGTTCTTC
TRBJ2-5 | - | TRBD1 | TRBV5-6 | CASSYRGKETQYF | TGTGCCAGCAGCTACAGGGGAAAAGAGACCCAGTACTTC
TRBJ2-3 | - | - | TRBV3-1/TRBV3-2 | CASSQAATSSTDTQYF | TGTGCCAGCAGCCAAGCCGCGACTTCTAGCACAGATACGCAGTATTTT
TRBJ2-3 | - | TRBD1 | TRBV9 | CASSQNPGQLSDTQYF | TGTGCCAGCAGCCAGAATCCGGGACAGCTATCAGATACGCAGTATTTT
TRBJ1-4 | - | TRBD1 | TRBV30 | CAWSQVTGREKLFF | TGTGCCTGGAGTCAGGTGACAGGGCGCGAAAAACTGTTTTTT
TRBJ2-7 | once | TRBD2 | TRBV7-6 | CASSLAGGLEQYF | TGTGCCAGCAGCTTGGCGGGGGGGCTAGAGCAGTACTTC
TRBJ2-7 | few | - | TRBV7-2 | CASSLAGGPVEQYF | TGTGCCAGCAGCTTAGCGGGGGGGCCGGTCGAGCAGTACTTC
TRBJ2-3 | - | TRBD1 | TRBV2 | CASKEGQGIGTQYF | TGTGCCAGCAAGGAGGGACAGGGGATCGGTACGCAGTATTTT
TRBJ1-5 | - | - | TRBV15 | CATSRENRVSNQPQHF | TGTGCCACCAGCAGAGAAAACAGGGTAAGCAATCAGCCCCAGCATTTT
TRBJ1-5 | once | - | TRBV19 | CASSIKYRANQPQHF | TGTGCCAGTAGTATAAAGTACAGGGCTAATCAGCCCCAGCATTTT
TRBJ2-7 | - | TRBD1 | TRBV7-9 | CASSAPTGNIFSYEQYF | TGTGCCAGCAGCGCCCCGACAGGGAATATTTTCTCCTACGAGCAGTACTTC
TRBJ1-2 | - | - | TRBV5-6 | CASSFPEIYGYTF | TGTGCCAGCAGCTTTCCCGAGATCTATGGCTACACCTTC
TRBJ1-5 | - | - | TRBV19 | CASSVEENYSNQPQHF | TGTGCCAGTAGTGTAGAGGAAAACTATAGCAATCAGCCCCAGCATTTT
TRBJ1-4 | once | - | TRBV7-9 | CASSPPQGRDEKLFF | TGTGCCAGCAGCCCACCCCAGGGAAGGGATGAAAAACTGTTTTTT
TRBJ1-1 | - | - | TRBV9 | CASSVVTRGGTEAFF | TGTGCCAGCAGCGTAGTGACCCGGGGGGGCACTGAAGCTTTCTTT
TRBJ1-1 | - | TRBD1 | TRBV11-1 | CASSWAGGATTEAFF | TGTGCCAGCAGCTGGGCAGGGGGCGCCACCACTGAAGCTTTCTTT
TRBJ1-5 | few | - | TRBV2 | CASRRAETSNQPQHF | TGTGCCAGCAGGAGGGCAGAGACTAGCAATCAGCCCCAGCATTTT
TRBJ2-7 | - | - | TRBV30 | CAWSPPRTAYEQYF | TGTGCCTGGAGTCCCCCCCGGACAGCCTACGAGCAGTACTTC